This record looks at one T cell receptor (beta chain) sequence and its context. Its antigen is as yet unknown. TCRdb re-analysed the 5' RACE reads in MiXCR, keeping a single row per CDR3 protein. The table records some 690,000 distinct CDR3 sequences, less than 25% of them present only once. CDR1 ENHRY and CDR2 SYGVKD come from the germline V gene. This CDR3 spans 16 amino acids. The J segment lost 2 bases and the V segment lost 6 bases, leaving 12 bases of the junction unmatched. This entry is derived from a study of identical twins. General study findings and limits: The study found weaker excess twin sharing in beta out-of-frame sequences. Out-of-frame alpha sequences that twins shared showed excess low generation probability.

These same data were also listed under a study on T cells expressing NK-cell markers. As that report states: One of eight sequenced donors was HCMV-seronegative; the other seven were seropositive.

The receptor comes from a woman between 18 and 30 years old in good health. This chain joins TRBV10-3 and TRBJ2-7; 8 bases agree with TRBD2. The sequenced sample consisted of PBMCs. CDR3 in amino acids: CAIRLTRGGQTYEQYF. The CDR3 coding sequence is TGTGCCATCAGGCTCACCCGCGGGGGGCAGACCTACGAGCAGTACTTC.